The T cell receptor (beta chain) under discussion was sequenced for a study of T cell changes during pregnancy in multiple sclerosis (dated by TCRdb to 2018 to 2020). Some background on the complete study: The study looked at changes in the T cell repertoire across pregnancy in women with multiple sclerosis.

V is pruned by 5 bases and J by 1 base, leaving 4 bases of the junction without a gene match. The CDR3 measures 14 amino acids from cysteine to phenylalanine. Of all the DNA, just the CDR3 is kept, 42 bases in frame from base 1. CDR1 and CDR2 are drawn from the germline V gene (reference sequence): MNHNY, SVGAGI. Only a few counts were recorded for this clone. Its antigen remains undetermined. No base quality values were provided; no much bigger clone lies one nucleotide off. The library was generated by the immunoSEQ multiplex PCR assay. TCRdb mirrors the immuneACCESS table, restricted to in-frame sequences. Some clones are absent from its copies; in checked studies, under half trace to an unresolved V gene, and the reason for the others is unknown. This sample has around 57,000 clones in its table, and 91% of those were observed once. About 2% of the sample rests with the top ten.

The specimen was peripheral blood, collected in the third trimester of pregnancy. The TCR comes from a female donor in good health, enrolled as a control in a pregnancy study. The chain couples TRBV6-6 to TRBJ1-1; 7 bases in the middle match TRBD1. For the CDR3, the sequence is CASSRRTGNTEAFF. The sequenced DNA: TGTGCCAGCAGTCGCAGGACAGGGAACACTGAAGCTTTCTTT.